This passage covers 27 T cell receptor beta chains from one sample sequenced in a study of molecular identifiers for immune sequencing clone quantification. TCRdb reanalysed the PCR reads using MiXCR and keeps one entry per CDR3 protein. The data show over 600,000 distinct CDR3 sequences, with 15% to 20% seen just once and 0.85% to 0.9% held by the top ten. Material for sequencing was naive CD8+ T cells from blood, with Jurkat cell RNA spiked in. The subset is: FACS-sorted CD8+CD4-CCR7+CD45RA+ naive T cells. Source of these receptors: a human donor in good health. Some libraries in this study had Jurkat cell RNA spiked in.

The chain is built from TRBV7-6 and TRBJ1-4; D may be TRBD1 (6 bases). Trimming pared 2 bases from V and 8 bases from J, leaving 24 bases between. There are 18 residues in the CDR3. Germline V gene sequence: CDR1 SGHVS, CDR2 FNYEAQ. CDR3 loop: CASSLTTIWGRDQEKLFF. The CDR3 DNA reads TGTGCCAGCAGCTTAACCACGATCTGGGGGCGCGACCAAGAAAAACTGTTTTTT.

The chain uses TRBV9 and TRBJ1-5, with a weak D call TRBD1 (5 bases). Germline loops: CDR1 SGDLS, CDR2 YYNGEE. The CDR3 is made up of 14 amino acids. V lost 3 bases to trimming and J lost 7 bases, with 14 bases between them. CDR3 residues: CASSAYDGAQPQHF. CDR3 sequence (DNA): TGTGCCAGCAGCGCCTACGACGGGGCCCAGCCCCAGCATTTT.

This clonotype has more than one count but fewer than ten. The CDR3, as DNA: TGTGCCAGTGGACAGGTTCCCTACGAGCAGTACTTC. The encoded protein is CASGQVPYEQYF. The chain carries TRBV27 and TRBJ2-7, with 7 bases that match TRBD1. Per the germline V gene, CDR1 is MNHEY and CDR2 is SMNVEV (reference sequence). The length of the CDR3 is 12 residues. J lost 2 bases, V lost 9 bases, and 4 bases had no gene match.

Comments on this clonotype: This may stem from a read error, because a much larger clone lies one nucleotide away. V gene TRBV28 combines with J gene TRBJ2-7; TRBD2 agrees at 14 bases. With 5 bases clipped from V and 1 base from J, the junction kept 10 bases outside the gene matches. This CDR3 has 18 residues. Germline CDR1 is MDHEN and CDR2 is SYDVKM. CDR3 region: CASSISTSGRAKSYEQYF. The CDR3 DNA follows: TGTGCCAGCAGTATCTCGACTAGCGGGAGGGCCAAGTCCTACGAGCAGTACTTC.

This clonotype has a count of ten or more. V is TRBV6-5 and J is TRBJ2-7, with TRBD2 matching over 9 bases. There are 17 residues in the CDR3. J lost 4 bases, V lost 0 bases, and 10 bases had no gene match. CDR1 is MNHEY, CDR2 SVGAGI, per germline. CDR3: CASSYSGVAGVRYEQYF. CDR3 DNA sequence: TGTGCCAGCAGTTACTCGGGTGTAGCGGGAGTGCGGTACGAGCAGTACTTC.

The gene calls are TRBV27 and TRBJ2-7, with D unresolved. V was shortened by 8 bases and J by 0 bases, with 11 bases between the two germline ends. CDR3 size: 13 residues. Germline CDR1 MNHEY, CDR2 SMNVEV (reference sequence). CDR3 residues: CASSWANSYEQYF. CDR3 sequence (DNA): TGTGCCAGCTCATGGGCGAACTCCTACGAGCAGTACTTC.

This clonotype is a singleton in its sample. One base away lies a much larger clone, so this may be a sequencing read error. The rearrangement uses TRBV19 and TRBJ2-5; 10 bases match TRBD1. The V segment lost 4 bases and the J segment 2 bases; nucleotides outside the gene matches: 7. CDR1 and CDR2 from the germline V gene are LNHDA and SQIVND (reference sequence). The CDR3 consists of 16 residues. Written as DNA, the CDR3 is TGTGCCAGTAGTAGCGCCGACAGGGGGCCACAAGAGACCCAGTACTTC. As protein: CASSSADRGPQETQYF.

This clonotype was observed many times. This rearrangement joins TRBV27 to TRBJ2-7, with 8 bases fitting TRBD2. Germline loops: CDR1 MNHEY, CDR2 SMNVEV (reference sequence). After removal of 5 bases from V and 6 bases from J, the junction contained 9 bases not matched to a gene. The CDR3 loop spans 14 amino acids. This chain's CDR3 is CASSPGTSFSEQYF. The CDR3 DNA is TGTGCCAGCAGTCCTGGGACTAGTTTTTCCGAGCAGTACTTC.

Notes on this clonotype: A much larger clone differs from this one at a single base, so this may be a read error. This chain connects TRBV5-6 to TRBJ1-2; no reliable D call. The length of the CDR3 is 14 residues. From germline, CDR1 is SGHDT and CDR2 YYEEEE. The CDR3, as DNA: TGTGTCAGCAGCCACGAAGACCCCGGCAGCGGCTACACCTTC. This codes for CVSSHEDPGSGYTF.

This clonotype was found many times. For the CDR3, the DNA is TGTGCTAGTCAACCCTATGGCAGGCCCGCGAACACCGGGGAGCTGTTTTTT. This sequence encodes CASQPYGRPANTGELFF. The chain recombines TRBV12-5 with TRBJ2-2; D call uncertain. The CDR3 length is 17 residues. The V gene's germline CDR1 is LGHNT and CDR2 FRNRAP. Deletions cut 8 bases from V and 0 bases from J, with 19 bases between.

This clonotype was seen ten or more times. This chain links TRBV9 with TRBJ2-2, with 7 bases identical to TRBD1. Germline values: CDR1 SGDLS, CDR2 YYNGEE. Trimming took 6 bases from V and 3 from J; bases not matched to a gene: 2. The CDR3 has 13 residues. CDR3 coding DNA: TGTGCCAGCAAAACAGGGGACACCGGGGAGCTGTTTTTT. It specifies CASKTGDTGELFF.

This rearrangement joins TRBV28 to TRBJ2-4; no reliable D call. The CDR3 has 14 amino acids. Trimming pared 0 bases from V and 3 bases from J, leaving 6 bases between. Germline V gene lookup returns CDR1 MDHEN and CDR2 SYDVKM. The CDR3 is CASSLWESKNIQYF. The CDR3 DNA reads as TGTGCCAGCAGTTTATGGGAAAGCAAAAACATTCAGTACTTC.

This clonotype was counted between two and nine times. The chain is built from TRBV4-1 and TRBJ2-1, with D possibly TRBD1 on 6 matching bases. There are 16 residues in the CDR3. Trimming left V 4 bases short and J 3 bases short, with 16 bases between. Germline assignment: CDR1 MGHRA and CDR2 YSYEKL. CDR3 in amino acids: CASSRHRDTSYNEQFF. CDR3 bases: TGCGCCAGCAGCCGACACAGGGACACAAGCTACAATGAGCAGTTCTTC.

This clonotype occurred many times. The rearrangement links TRBV20-1 to TRBJ2-7, with TRBD1 identical over 7 bases. V lost 8 bases to trimming and J lost 0 bases; unmatched junction nucleotides: 1. CDR3 length equals 11 residues. CDR1 is DFQATT and CDR2 is SNEGSKA in the germline V gene (reference sequence). The chain's CDR3 is CSTGVSYEQYF. The DNA of the CDR3 is TGCAGTACAGGGGTCTCCTACGAGCAGTACTTC.

This clonotype was picked up a small number of times. The chain is built from TRBV20-1 and TRBJ2-7; the match to TRBD2 covers 7 bases. V lost 5 bases to trimming and J lost 0 bases; unmatched junction nucleotides: 4. CDR3 length: 13 residues. The germline V gene encodes CDR1 DFQATT and CDR2 SNEGSKA (reference sequence). Here the CDR3 reads CSASGTNSYEQYF. In nucleotides, the CDR3 is TGCAGTGCTTCCGGGACTAACTCCTACGAGCAGTACTTC.

This clonotype was seen ten or more times. The chain employs TRBV7-9 and TRBJ1-6, with D hard to call. V was cut by 5 bases and J by 6 bases, with 5 bases left in between. This CDR3 comprises 12 residues. The germline gives CDR1 SEHNR, CDR2 FQNEAQ (reference sequence). CDR3 sequence reads: CASSRINSPLHF. Written as DNA, the CDR3 is TGTGCCAGCAGCCGGATTAATTCACCCCTCCACTTT.

Comments on this clonotype: One base away lies a much larger clone, so this may be a sequencing read error. This chain connects TRBV28 to TRBJ2-3, with 8 bases lining up with TRBD1. There are 16 residues in the CDR3. Per germline, CDR1 MDHEN and CDR2 SYDVKM. CDR3 bases: TGTGCCAGCAGGGAGCTAGGACAGGGCAGCACAGATACGCATTATTTT. This codes for CASRELGQGSTDTHYF.

In its sample, this clonotype was seen a few times. V and J are TRBV6-6 and TRBJ1-2; perhaps TRBD1 as D (5 bases). Trimming stripped 8 bases from V and 6 bases from J, with 13 bases between. This CDR3 comprises 12 residues. Germline CDR1 is MNHNY and CDR2 is SVGAGI (reference sequence). The CDR3 loop is CASLQGGDGYTF. DNA of the CDR3: TGTGCCAGCCTCCAGGGAGGGGATGGCTACACCTTC.

As for this clonotype: At one end the junction does not follow the germline gene, possibly because of a read error. The chain's CDR3 is CTSTLFGGTNTGELFF. As DNA, the CDR3 is TGTACCAGCACCTTGTTTGGCGGGACGAACACCGGGGAGCTGTTTTTT. The chain links TRBV11-2 to TRBJ2-2; D may be TRBD2 (6 bases). This CDR3 is 16 amino acids long. Germline V gene lookup returns CDR1 SGHAT and CDR2 FQNNGV.

The V call is TRBV5-4, the J call TRBJ2-7, with 7 bases lining up with TRBD1. V dropped 2 bases and J dropped 2; count of bases not matched to a gene: 4. This CDR3 spans 14 amino acids. Germline assignment: CDR1 SGHNT and CDR2 YYREEE (reference sequence). The CDR3 here is CASSFGQDTYEQYF. CDR3 DNA: TGTGCCAGCAGCTTTGGACAGGACACCTACGAGCAGTACTTC.

This clonotype came up many times. The gene calls are TRBV12-3 or TRBV12-4 and TRBJ1-1; weak D call: TRBD1 (5 bases). Deletions cut 3 bases from V and 5 bases from J, with 13 bases between. This CDR3 is built from 14 residues. As DNA, the CDR3 is TGTGCCAGCAGTTTGAGGGGCGCAGGTACTGAAGCTTTCTTT. It codes for CASSLRGAGTEAFF.

Ten or more counts support this clonotype. The chain employs TRBV9 and TRBJ2-7; 10 bases align to TRBD1. The CDR3 runs to 15 residues. CDR1 is SGDLS, CDR2 YYNGEE, per germline. The ends lost 3 bases at V and 5 bases at J; junction bases unmatched: 8. The CDR3 DNA sequence: TGTGCCAGCAGCGAGAAGACAGGGGGCATTAACGAGCAGTACTTC. Amino acids: CASSEKTGGINEQYF.

There are many counts of this clonotype. The V and J genes are TRBV7-2 and TRBJ1-3, with D uncertain. Germline V gene data show CDR1 as SGHTA and CDR2 as FQGNSA. The CDR3 consists of 14 residues. V was clipped by 3 bases and J by 0 bases, with 6 bases between them. Here the CDR3 DNA reads TGTGCCAGCAGCTTTTACGACTCTGGAAACACCATATATTTT. This codes for CASSFYDSGNTIYF.

In regard to this clonotype: A much larger clone sits a single nucleotide away, making a read error possible. This chain links TRBV6-5 with TRBJ1-4; no clear D gene. Between the trimmed V and J ends, which lost 5 bases and 3 bases, there was a span of 13 bases. Germline-derived CDR1 and CDR2 are MNHEY and SVGAGI. This CDR3 is 15 amino acids long. The CDR3 is CASSPPIGANEKLFF. CDR3 coding DNA: TGTGCCAGCAGTCCCCCGATCGGAGCTAATGAAAAACTGTTTTTT.

This clonotype was seen at least ten times. V usage is TRBV10-3 and J usage is TRBJ2-7; the D gene is possibly TRBD2 (6 bases). V lost 3 bases and J 4 bases, leaving 13 bases between the germline ends. The CDR3 has 14 amino acids. Germline-derived CDR1 and CDR2 are ENHRY and SYGVKD. This chain's CDR3 is CAISEGLALYEQYF. CDR3 in DNA: TGTGCCATCAGTGAAGGGCTAGCGCTGTACGAGCAGTACTTC.

This clonotype was counted at least ten times. The chain combines TRBV19 with TRBJ1-1, with 7 bases identical to TRBD1. The CDR3 is 15 amino acids. J gave up 0 bases and V 3 bases, and 4 bases lay outside the gene matches. The germline gives CDR1 LNHDA, CDR2 SQIVND (reference sequence). The DNA of the CDR3 is TGTGCCAGTAGTATCCCGGGACAGCTGAACACTGAAGCTTTCTTT. Residues: CASSIPGQLNTEAFF.

This clonotype was seen many times. J is TRBJ2-7 and V is TRBV12-3 or TRBV12-4; tentatively, D is TRBD1 (5 bases). Trimming shortened V by 5 bases and J by 4 bases, and 15 bases separated the two germline ends. This CDR3 contains 14 residues. The CDR3 bases are TGTGCCAGCAGTGCCGGACACCTAGAGTACGAGCAGTACTTC. It codes for CASSAGHLEYEQYF.